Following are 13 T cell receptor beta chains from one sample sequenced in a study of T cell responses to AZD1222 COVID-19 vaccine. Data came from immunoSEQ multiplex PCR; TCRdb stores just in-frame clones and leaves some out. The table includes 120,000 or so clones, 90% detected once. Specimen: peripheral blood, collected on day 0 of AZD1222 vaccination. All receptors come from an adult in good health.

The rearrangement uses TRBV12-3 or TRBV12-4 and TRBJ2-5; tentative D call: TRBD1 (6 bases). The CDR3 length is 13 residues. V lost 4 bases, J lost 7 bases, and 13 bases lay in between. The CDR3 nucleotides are TGTGCCAGCAGTTCGGACAGACGCGGGACCCAGTACTTC. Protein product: CASSSDRRGTQYF.

CDR3 sequence reads: CASSLAGPGEKLFF. CDR3 DNA sequence: TGTGCCAGCAGTTTGGCAGGCCCGGGGGAAAAACTGTTTTTT. The chain is built from TRBV28 and TRBJ1-4; D gene unclear. CDR1 is MDHEN, CDR2 SYDVKM, per germline. This CDR3 region has 14 residues. V lost 3 bases and J 8 bases, leaving 13 bases between the germline ends.

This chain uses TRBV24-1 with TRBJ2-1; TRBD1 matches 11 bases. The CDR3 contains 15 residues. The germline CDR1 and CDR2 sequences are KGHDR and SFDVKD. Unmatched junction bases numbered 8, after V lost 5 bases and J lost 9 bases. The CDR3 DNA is TGTGCCACCAGTGTGCCGGGACAGGGGGTCCCTGAGCAGTTCTTC. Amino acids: CATSVPGQGVPEQFF.

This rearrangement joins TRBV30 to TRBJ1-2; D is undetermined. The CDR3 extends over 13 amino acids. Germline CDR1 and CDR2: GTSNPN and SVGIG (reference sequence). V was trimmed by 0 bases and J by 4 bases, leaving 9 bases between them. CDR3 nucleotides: TGTGCCTGGAGTGTATCAGCCTTCTATGGCTACACCTTC. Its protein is CAWSVSAFYGYTF.

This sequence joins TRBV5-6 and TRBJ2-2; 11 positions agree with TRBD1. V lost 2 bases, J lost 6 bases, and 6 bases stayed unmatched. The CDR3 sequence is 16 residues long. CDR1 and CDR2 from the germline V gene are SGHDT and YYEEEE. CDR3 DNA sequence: TGTGCCAGCAGCTTAAGGACAGGGGGCCGGGCCGGGGAGCTGTTTTTT. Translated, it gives CASSLRTGGRAGELFF.

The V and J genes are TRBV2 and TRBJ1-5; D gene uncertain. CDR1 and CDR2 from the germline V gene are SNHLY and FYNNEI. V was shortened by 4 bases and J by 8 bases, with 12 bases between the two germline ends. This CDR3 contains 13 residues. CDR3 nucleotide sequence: TGTGCCAGCAGTGTTGAGCCTCTTAAGCCCCAGCATTTT. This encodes CASSVEPLKPQHF.

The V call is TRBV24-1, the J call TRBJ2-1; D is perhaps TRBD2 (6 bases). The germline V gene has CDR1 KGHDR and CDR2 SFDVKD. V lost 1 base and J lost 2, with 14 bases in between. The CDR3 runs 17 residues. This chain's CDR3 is CATSDFRGGLTYNEQFF. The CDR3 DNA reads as TGTGCCACCAGTGATTTTCGGGGAGGCCTCACCTACAATGAGCAGTTCTTC.

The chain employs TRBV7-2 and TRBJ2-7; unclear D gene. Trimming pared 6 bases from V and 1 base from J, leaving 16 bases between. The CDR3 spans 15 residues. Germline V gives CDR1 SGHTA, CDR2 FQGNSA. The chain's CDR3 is CASRVRLSASYEQYF. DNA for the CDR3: TGTGCCAGCAGGGTCCGGTTGTCGGCTTCCTACGAGCAGTACTTC.

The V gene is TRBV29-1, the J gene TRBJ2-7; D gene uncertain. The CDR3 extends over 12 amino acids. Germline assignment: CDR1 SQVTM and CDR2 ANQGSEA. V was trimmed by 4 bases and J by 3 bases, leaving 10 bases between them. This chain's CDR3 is CSVGADHYEQYF. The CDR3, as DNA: TGCAGCGTTGGTGCCGATCACTACGAGCAGTACTTC.

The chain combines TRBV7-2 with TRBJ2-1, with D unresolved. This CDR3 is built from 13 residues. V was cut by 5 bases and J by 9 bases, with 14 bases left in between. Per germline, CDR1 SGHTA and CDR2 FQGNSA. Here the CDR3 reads CASSPSAVREQFF. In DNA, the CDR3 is TGTGCCAGCAGCCCGAGCGCCGTCCGTGAGCAGTTCTTC. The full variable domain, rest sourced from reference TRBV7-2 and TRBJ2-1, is GAGVSQSPSNKVTEKGKDVELRCDPISGHTALYWYRQSLGQGLEFLIYFQGNSAPDKSGLPSDRFSAERTGGSVSTLTIQRTQQEDSAVYLCASSPSAVREQFFGPGTRLTVL.

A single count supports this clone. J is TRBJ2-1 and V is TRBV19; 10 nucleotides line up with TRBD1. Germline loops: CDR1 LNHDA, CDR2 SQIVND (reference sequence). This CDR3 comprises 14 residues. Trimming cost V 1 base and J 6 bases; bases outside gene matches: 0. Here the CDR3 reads CASSIGDRGNEQFF. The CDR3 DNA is TGTGCCAGTAGTATAGGGGACAGGGGCAATGAGCAGTTCTTC.

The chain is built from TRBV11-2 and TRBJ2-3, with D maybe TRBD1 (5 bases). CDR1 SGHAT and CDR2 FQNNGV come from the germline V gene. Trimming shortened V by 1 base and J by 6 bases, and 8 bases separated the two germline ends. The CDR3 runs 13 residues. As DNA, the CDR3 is TGTGCCAGCAGCTTAGCTGGGGCGGATACGCAGTATTTT. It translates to CASSLAGADTQYF.

The CDR3 DNA sequence: TGTGCCAGCAGAACAGGGGTAGGAACCGGGCAGCCCCAGCATTTT. Protein product: CASRTGVGTGQPQHF. The rearrangement links TRBV27 to TRBJ1-5, with 7 positions matching TRBD1. From germline, CDR1 is MNHEY and CDR2 SMNVEV (reference sequence). The CDR3 covers 15 residues. The trim removed 6 bases at V and 7 bases at J, leaving 12 bases unmatched.